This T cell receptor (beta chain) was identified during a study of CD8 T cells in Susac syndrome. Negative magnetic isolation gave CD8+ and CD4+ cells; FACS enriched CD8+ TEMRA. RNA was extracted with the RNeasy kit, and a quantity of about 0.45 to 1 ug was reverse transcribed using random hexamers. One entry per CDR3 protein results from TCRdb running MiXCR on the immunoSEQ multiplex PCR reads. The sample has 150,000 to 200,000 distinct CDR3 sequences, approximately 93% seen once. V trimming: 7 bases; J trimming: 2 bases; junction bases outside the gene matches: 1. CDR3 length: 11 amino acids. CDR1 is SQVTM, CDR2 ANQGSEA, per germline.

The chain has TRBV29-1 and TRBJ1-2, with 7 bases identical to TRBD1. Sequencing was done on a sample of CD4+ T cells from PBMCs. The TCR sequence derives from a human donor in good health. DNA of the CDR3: TGCAGCGGGGGACAGAACTATGGCTACACCTTC. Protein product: CSGGQNYGYTF.